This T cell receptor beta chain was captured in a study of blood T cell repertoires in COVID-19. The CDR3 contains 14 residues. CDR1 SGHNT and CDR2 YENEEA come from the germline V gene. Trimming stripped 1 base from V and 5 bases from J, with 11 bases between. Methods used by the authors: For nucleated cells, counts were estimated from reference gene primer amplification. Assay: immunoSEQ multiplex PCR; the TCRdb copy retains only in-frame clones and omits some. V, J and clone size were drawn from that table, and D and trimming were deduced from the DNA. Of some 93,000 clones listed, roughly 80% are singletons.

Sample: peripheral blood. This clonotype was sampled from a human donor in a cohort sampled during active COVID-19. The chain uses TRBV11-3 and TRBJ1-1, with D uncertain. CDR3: CASSLGPDITEAFF. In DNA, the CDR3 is TGTGCCAGCAGCTTAGGGCCAGATATTACTGAAGCTTTCTTT.